Listed here are 10 T cell receptor beta chains from one sample, sequenced in a study of T cells in localized non-small cell lung cancer. The method was immunoSEQ multiplex PCR; TCRdb's version includes in-frame clones alone and lacks a portion of them. This table has 2,500 to 3,000 clones, around 25% appearing once. The source material was normal lung tissue next to the tumor, sampled before any cancer treatment. These receptors all come from a man between 40 and 70 years old with stage II lung adenocarcinoma.

This clone is labeled medium-sized. This chain connects TRBV11-3 to TRBJ2-7; D not resolved. Germline V gene lookup returns CDR1 SGHNT and CDR2 YENEEA. The CDR3 runs 16 residues. V lost 5 bases, J lost 5 bases, and 22 bases lay in between. CDR3: CASSPQAFAPRDEQYF. In DNA form, the CDR3 reads TGTGCCAGCAGCCCTCAGGCCTTTGCCCCTCGGGACGAGCAGTACTTC.

This clone was seen a handful of times. V is TRBV9 and J is TRBJ2-3; no reliable D call. The CDR3 loop spans 14 amino acids. CDR1 and CDR2 from the germline V gene are SGDLS and YYNGEE. Trimming pared 4 bases from V and 5 bases from J, leaving 14 bases between. CDR3 bases: TGTGCCAGCAGCTCCTATGCCTACGGAGATACGCAGTATTTT. Translation gives CASSSYAYGDTQYF.

The V call is TRBV29-1, the J call TRBJ2-7, with TRBD1 matching 7 bases. J was trimmed by 5 bases and V by 4 bases; bases with no gene match: 14. Germline V gives CDR1 SQVTM, CDR2 ANQGSEA. CDR3 length equals 15 residues. This CDR3 is CSVAETGLSWDEQYF. The DNA of the CDR3 is TGCAGCGTTGCTGAGACAGGGCTCTCCTGGGACGAGCAGTACTTC.

The chain is built from TRBV18 and TRBJ1-2; 7 bases line up with TRBD1. V lost 0 bases, J lost 1 base, and 2 bases stayed unmatched. CDR1 and CDR2 (germline): KGHSH, LQKENI. This CDR3 spans 15 amino acids. The CDR3 nucleotides are TGTGCCAGCTCACCACCGGCAGGGGGTAACTATGGCTACACCTTC. Translating gives CASSPPAGGNYGYTF.

This clone was detected a few times. The chain uses TRBV29-1 and TRBJ1-2, with D hard to call. CDR1 is SQVTM and CDR2 is ANQGSEA in the germline V gene. There are 14 residues in the CDR3. The germline V and J ends were trimmed by 7 bases and 4 bases, with 19 bases remaining between them. The CDR3 DNA reads as TGCAGCGCAGAACTACAGCTAGGGTTCTATGGCTACACCTTC. Its translation is CSAELQLGFYGYTF.

This clone was counted a few times. The genes are TRBV28 and TRBJ1-2, with TRBD1 identical over 8 bases. V lost 7 bases to trimming and J lost 4 bases; unmatched junction nucleotides: 14. The CDR3 extends over 16 amino acids. Germline CDR1 and CDR2: MDHEN and SYDVKM. For the CDR3, the DNA is TGTGCCAGCACCCTCGCCATTCCGGGACAGGCCTATGGCTACACCTTC. Translation: CASTLAIPGQAYGYTF.

In its sample, this clone was seen a few times. The J gene is TRBJ2-1, the V gene TRBV28; D gene ambiguous. This CDR3 is 13 amino acids long. Trimming stripped 5 bases from V and 4 bases from J, with 9 bases between. Germline CDR1 and CDR2: MDHEN and SYDVKM. Here the CDR3 reads CASSPDQYNEQFF. As DNA, the CDR3 is TGTGCCAGCAGTCCGGACCAGTACAATGAGCAGTTCTTC.

The chain uses TRBV30 and TRBJ1-1, with a tentative D call TRBD1 (6 bases). The germline gives CDR1 GTSNPN, CDR2 SVGIG (reference sequence). The length of the CDR3 is 13 residues. V gave up 5 bases and J gave up 6 bases, with 16 bases separating them. The DNA for the CDR3 is TGTGCCTGGGAGGACCAGGGGCATCCTGAAGCTTTCTTT. Protein: CAWEDQGHPEAFF. Full variable domain (outside the CDR3, taken from reference TRBV30 and TRBJ1-1): SQTIHQWPATLVQPVGSPLSLECTVEGTSNPNLYWYRQAAGRGLQLLFYSVGIGQISSEVPQNLSASRPQDRQFILSSKKLLLSDSGFYLCAWEDQGHPEAFFGQGTRLTVV.

In its sample, this clone is medium-sized. The chain combines TRBV9 with TRBJ2-1; D not certain. The V gene lost 5 bases and the J gene lost 0 bases, with 12 bases spanning the gap. The CDR3 runs to 15 residues. Germline CDR1 and CDR2: SGDLS and YYNGEE. The CDR3 sequence is CASSEEQSSYNEQFF. For the CDR3, the DNA is TGTGCCAGCAGTGAAGAACAGAGCTCCTACAATGAGCAGTTCTTC.

This clone was observed a few times. The CDR3 region has the DNA TGCGCCAGCAGCTTGGCCGGCAGGGTATGGGGCACAGATACGCAGTATTTT. It translates to CASSLAGRVWGTDTQYF. The chain carries TRBV5-1 and TRBJ2-3; D may be TRBD1 (5 bases). Trimming stripped 0 bases from V and 1 base from J, with 15 bases between. Germline CDR1 SGHRS, CDR2 YFSETQ. This CDR3 has 17 residues.